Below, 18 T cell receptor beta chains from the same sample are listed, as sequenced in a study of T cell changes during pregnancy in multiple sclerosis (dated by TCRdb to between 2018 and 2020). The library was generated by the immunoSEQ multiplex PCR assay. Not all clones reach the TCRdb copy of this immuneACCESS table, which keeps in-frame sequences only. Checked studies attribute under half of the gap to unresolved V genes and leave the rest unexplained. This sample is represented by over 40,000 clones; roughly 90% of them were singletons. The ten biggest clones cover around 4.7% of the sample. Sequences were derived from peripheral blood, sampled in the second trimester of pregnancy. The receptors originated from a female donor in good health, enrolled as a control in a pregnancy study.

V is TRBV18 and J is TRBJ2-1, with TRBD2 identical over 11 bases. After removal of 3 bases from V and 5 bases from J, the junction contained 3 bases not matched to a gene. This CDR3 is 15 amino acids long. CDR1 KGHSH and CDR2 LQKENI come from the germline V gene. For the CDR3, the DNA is TGTGCCAGCTCACCCAGACTAGCGGGGAACAATGAGCAGTTCTTC. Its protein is CASSPRLAGNNEQFF.

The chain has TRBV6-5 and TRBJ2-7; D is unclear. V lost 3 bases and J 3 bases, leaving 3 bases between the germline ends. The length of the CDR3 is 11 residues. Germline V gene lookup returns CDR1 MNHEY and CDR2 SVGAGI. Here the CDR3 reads CASSYYYEQYF. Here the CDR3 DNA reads TGTGCCAGCAGTTATTACTACGAGCAGTACTTC.

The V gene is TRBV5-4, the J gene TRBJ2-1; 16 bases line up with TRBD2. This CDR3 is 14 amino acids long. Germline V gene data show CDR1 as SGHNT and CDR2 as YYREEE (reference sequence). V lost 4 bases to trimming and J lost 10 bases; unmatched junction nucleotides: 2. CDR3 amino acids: CASSPGLAGGEQFF. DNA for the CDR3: TGTGCCAGCAGCCCGGGACTAGCGGGGGGGGAGCAGTTCTTC. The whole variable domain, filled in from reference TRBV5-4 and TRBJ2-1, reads ETGVTQSPTHLIKTRGQQVTLRCSSQSGHNTVSWYQQALGQGPQFIFQYYREEENGRGNFPPRFSGLQFPNYSSELNVNALELDDSALYLCASSPGLAGGEQFFGPGTRLTVL.

The CDR3: CSVEGVPGLAYYNEQFF. In DNA, the CDR3 is TGCAGCGTTGAGGGGGTACCGGGACTAGCGTATTACAATGAGCAGTTCTTC. V is TRBV29-1 and J is TRBJ2-1, with 10 nucleotides matching TRBD2. In germline, CDR1 is SQVTM, CDR2 ANQGSEA. The CDR3 consists of 17 residues. Losses at the gene ends were 3 bases for V and 4 bases for J; bases not matched to a gene: 12.

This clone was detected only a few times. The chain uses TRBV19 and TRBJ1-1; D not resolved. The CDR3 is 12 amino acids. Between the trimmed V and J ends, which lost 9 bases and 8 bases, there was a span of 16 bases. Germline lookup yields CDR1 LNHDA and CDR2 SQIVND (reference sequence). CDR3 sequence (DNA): TGTGCCAGCAGCCCAGGTGCATTGGAAGCTTTCTTT. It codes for CASSPGALEAFF.

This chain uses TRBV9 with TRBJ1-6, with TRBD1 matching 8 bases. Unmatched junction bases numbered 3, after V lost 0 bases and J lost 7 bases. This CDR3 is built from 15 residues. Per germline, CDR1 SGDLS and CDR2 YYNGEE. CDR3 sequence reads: CASSVGGTGNSPLHF. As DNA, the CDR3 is TGTGCCAGCAGCGTAGGGGGGACAGGCAATTCACCCCTCCACTTT.

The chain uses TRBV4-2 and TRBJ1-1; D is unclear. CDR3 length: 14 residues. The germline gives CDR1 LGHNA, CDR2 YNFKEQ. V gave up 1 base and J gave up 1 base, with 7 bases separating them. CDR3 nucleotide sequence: TGTGCCAGCAGCCAAGGTCGGGGGAACACTGAAGCTTTCTTT. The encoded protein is CASSQGRGNTEAFF.

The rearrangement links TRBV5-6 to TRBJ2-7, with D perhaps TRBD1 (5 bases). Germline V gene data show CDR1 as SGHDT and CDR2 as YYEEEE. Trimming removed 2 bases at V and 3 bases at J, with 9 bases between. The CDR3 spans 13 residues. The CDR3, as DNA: TGTGCCAGCAGCTTCGCAGGGCACTACGAGCAGTACTTC. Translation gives CASSFAGHYEQYF.

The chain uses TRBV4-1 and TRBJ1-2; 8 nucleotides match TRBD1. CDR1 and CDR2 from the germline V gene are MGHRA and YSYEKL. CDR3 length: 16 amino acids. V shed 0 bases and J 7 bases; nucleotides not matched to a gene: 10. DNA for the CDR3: TGCGCCAGCAGCCAAGATTGGGGACAGGAAAAGGCTGGCTACACCTTC. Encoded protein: CASSQDWGQEKAGYTF.

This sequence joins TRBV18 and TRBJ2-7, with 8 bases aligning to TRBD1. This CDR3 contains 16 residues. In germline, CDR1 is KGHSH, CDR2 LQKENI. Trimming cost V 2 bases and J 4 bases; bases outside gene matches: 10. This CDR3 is CASSPDRGLRGYEQYF. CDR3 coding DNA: TGTGCCAGCTCACCAGACAGGGGATTGCGCGGGTACGAGCAGTACTTC.

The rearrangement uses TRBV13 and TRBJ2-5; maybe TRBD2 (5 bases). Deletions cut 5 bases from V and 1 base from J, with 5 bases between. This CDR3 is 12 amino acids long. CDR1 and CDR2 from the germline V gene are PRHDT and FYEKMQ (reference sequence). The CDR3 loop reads CASSEGQETQYF. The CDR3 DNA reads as TGTGCCAGCAGCGAGGGCCAAGAGACCCAGTACTTC.

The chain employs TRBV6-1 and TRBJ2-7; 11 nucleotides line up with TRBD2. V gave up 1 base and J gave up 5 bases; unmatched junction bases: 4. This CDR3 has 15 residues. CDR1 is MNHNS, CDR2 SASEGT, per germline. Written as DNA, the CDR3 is TGTGCCAGCAGTGAAGAACTAGCGGGAGCAAACGAGCAGTACTTC. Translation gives CASSEELAGANEQYF.

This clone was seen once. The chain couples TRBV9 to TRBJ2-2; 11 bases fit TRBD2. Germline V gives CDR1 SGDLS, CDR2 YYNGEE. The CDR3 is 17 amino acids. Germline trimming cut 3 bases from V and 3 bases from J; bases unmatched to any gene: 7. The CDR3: CASSALAGGSYTGELFF. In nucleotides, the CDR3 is TGTGCCAGCAGCGCCCTAGCGGGGGGCTCGTACACCGGGGAGCTGTTTTTT.

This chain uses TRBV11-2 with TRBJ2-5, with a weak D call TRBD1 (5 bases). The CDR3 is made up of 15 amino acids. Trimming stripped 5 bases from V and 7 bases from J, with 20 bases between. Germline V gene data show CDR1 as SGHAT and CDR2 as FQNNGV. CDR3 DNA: TGTGCCAGCAGCACCCCTCGTGACAGCTGGGGGACCCAGTACTTC. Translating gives CASSTPRDSWGTQYF.

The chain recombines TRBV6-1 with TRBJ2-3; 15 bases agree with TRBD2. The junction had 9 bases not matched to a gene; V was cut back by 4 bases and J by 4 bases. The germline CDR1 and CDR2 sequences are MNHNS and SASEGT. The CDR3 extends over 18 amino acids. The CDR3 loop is CASSVVVGLAGGADTQYF. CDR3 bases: TGTGCCAGCAGTGTCGTCGTTGGACTAGCGGGAGGGGCAGATACGCAGTATTTT.

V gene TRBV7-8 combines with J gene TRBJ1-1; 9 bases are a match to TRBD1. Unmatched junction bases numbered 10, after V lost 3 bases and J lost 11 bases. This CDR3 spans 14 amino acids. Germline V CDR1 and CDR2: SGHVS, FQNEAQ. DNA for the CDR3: TGTGCCAGCAGCTTTGACAGGGGGGTTGTTGGGGCTTTCTTT. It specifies CASSFDRGVVGAFF.

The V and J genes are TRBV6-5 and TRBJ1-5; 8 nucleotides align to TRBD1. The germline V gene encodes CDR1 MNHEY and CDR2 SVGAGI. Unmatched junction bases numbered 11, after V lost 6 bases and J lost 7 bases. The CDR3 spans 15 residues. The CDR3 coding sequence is TGTGCCAGCAGCCCAACACAGGGGGTAGGGCAGCCCCAGCATTTT. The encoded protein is CASSPTQGVGQPQHF.

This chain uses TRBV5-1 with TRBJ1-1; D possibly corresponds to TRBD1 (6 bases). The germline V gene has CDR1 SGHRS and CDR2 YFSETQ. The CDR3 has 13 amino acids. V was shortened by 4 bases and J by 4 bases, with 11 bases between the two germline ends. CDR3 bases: TGCGCCAGCAGCAGGACAGACGGCACTGAAGCTTTCTTT. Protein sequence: CASSRTDGTEAFF.